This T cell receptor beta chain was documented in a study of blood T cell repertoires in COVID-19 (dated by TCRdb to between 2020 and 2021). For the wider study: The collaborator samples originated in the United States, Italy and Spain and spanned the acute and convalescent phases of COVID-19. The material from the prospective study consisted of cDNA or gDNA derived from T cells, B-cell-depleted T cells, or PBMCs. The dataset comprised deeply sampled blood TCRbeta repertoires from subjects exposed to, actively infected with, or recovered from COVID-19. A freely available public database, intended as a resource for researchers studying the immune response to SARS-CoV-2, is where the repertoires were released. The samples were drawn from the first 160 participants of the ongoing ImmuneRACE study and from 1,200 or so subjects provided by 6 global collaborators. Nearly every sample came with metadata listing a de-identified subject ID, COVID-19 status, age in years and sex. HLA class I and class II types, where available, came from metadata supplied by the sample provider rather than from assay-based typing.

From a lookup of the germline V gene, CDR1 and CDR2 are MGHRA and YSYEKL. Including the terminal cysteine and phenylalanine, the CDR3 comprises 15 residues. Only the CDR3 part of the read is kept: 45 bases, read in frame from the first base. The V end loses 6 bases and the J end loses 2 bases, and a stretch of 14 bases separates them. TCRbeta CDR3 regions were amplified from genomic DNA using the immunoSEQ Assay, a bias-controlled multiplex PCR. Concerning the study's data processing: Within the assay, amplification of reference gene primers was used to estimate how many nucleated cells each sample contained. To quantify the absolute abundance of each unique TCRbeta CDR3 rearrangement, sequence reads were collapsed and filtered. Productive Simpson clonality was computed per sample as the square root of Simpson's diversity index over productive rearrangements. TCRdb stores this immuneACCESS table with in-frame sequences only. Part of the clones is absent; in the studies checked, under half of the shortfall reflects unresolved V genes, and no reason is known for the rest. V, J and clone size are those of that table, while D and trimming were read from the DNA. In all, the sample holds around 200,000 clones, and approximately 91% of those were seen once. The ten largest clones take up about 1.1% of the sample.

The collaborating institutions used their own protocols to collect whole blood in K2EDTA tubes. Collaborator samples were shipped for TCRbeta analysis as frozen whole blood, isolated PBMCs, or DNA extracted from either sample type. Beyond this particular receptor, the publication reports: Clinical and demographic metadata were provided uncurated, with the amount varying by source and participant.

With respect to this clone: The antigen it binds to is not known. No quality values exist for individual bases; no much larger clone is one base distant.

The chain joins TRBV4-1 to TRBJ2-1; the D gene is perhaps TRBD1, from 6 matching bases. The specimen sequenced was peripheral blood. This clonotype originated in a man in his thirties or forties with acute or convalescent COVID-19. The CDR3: CASRSRTATYNEQFF. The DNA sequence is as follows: TGCGCCAGCAGGAGTAGGACAGCTACCTACAATGAGCAGTTCTTC.